The 27 T cell receptor beta chains below all came from one sample that was sequenced in a study of cytomegalovirus exposure and HLA in healthy donors. Primers included in the PCR were 60 Vbeta and 13 Jbeta primers. TCRdb's table, derived via immunoSEQ multiplex PCR, lists solely in-frame clones and lacks some. The sample contains roughly 100,000 clones, approximately 14% of which appear only once. Sequenced: PBMCs. All receptors derive from a female donor in good health and CMV-seronegative.

This clone turned up a few times. The chain has TRBV10-2 and TRBJ2-5, with a possible D match to TRBD1 (5 bases). V was pared by 5 bases and J by 2 bases, with 9 bases between. This CDR3 has 13 amino acids. The germline V gene has CDR1 WSHSY and CDR2 SAAADI. The CDR3 here is CASSLGRQETQYF. The CDR3 DNA reads TGCGCCAGCAGTTTGGGGCGACAAGAGACCCAGTACTTC.

The rearrangement uses TRBV12-5 and TRBJ1-1, with 8 bases matching TRBD1. The CDR3 is made up of 15 amino acids. The trim removed 6 bases at V and 4 bases at J, leaving 10 bases unmatched. CDR1 and CDR2 from the germline V gene are LGHNT and FRNRAP. CDR3 sequence reads: CASGYKQGVVTEAFF. The CDR3 bases are TGTGCTAGTGGATATAAACAGGGGGTAGTCACTGAAGCTTTCTTT.

This clone was seen just once. V usage is TRBV7-9 and J usage is TRBJ2-6; D ambiguous. Germline lookup yields CDR1 SEHNR and CDR2 FQNEAQ (reference sequence). The V gene lost 1 base and the J gene lost 0 bases, with 7 bases spanning the gap. The CDR3 extends over 16 amino acids. DNA for the CDR3: TGTGCCAGCAGCTTAGTCTTGGCCTCTGGGGCCAACGTCCTGACTTTC. Its translation is CASSLVLASGANVLTF.

In its sample, this clone was seen a few times. The rearrangement links TRBV4-1 to TRBJ2-5, with 8 bases lining up with TRBD1. With 3 bases clipped from V and 5 bases from J, the junction kept 8 bases outside the gene matches. Germline V gene sequence: CDR1 MGHRA, CDR2 YSYEKL. This CDR3 spans 15 amino acids. CDR3 amino acids: CASSQGGQGRETQYF. For the CDR3, the DNA is TGCGCCAGCAGCCAGGGCGGACAGGGACGCGAGACCCAGTACTTC.

In its sample, this clone was seen a few times. The chain couples TRBV7-2 to TRBJ2-2, with D hard to call. Trimming left V 5 bases short and J 5 bases short, with 6 bases between. Germline assignment: CDR1 SGHTA and CDR2 FQGNSA. This CDR3 is 12 amino acids long. CDR3 protein: CASSGETGELFF. CDR3 coding DNA: TGTGCCAGCAGCGGAGAGACCGGGGAGCTGTTTTTT.

This rearrangement joins TRBV29-1 to TRBJ2-2, with 7 bases fitting TRBD2. CDR1 is SQVTM, CDR2 ANQGSEA, per germline. With 3 bases clipped from V and 7 bases from J, the junction kept 5 bases outside the gene matches. CDR3 size: 13 residues. CDR3 sequence: CSVELGGVGELFF. The CDR3 bases are TGCAGCGTTGAGTTGGGAGGGGTCGGGGAGCTGTTTTTT.

The J gene is TRBJ1-1, the V gene TRBV5-1, with unresolved D. The V gene's germline CDR1 is SGHRS and CDR2 YFSETQ. Trimming cost V 0 bases and J 4 bases, with 10 bases left between them. This CDR3 is built from 14 residues. CDR3 nucleotides: TGCGCCAGCAGCTTGGCCAGCAGGTCCACTGAAGCTTTCTTT. Its protein is CASSLASRSTEAFF.

The V call is TRBV7-2, the J call TRBJ2-2, with D possibly TRBD2 on 5 matching bases. V was shortened by 1 base and J by 5 bases, with 11 bases between the two germline ends. The CDR3 is made up of 15 amino acids. Germline-derived CDR1 and CDR2 are SGHTA and FQGNSA. The CDR3 loop is CASSLEGPGTGELFF. DNA for the CDR3: TGTGCCAGCAGCTTAGAGGGTCCGGGGACCGGGGAGCTGTTTTTT.

V is TRBV19 and J is TRBJ2-1, with 7 positions matching TRBD1. The CDR3 is made up of 12 amino acids. Unmatched junction bases numbered 3, after V lost 6 bases and J lost 7 bases. The germline CDR1 and CDR2 sequences are LNHDA and SQIVND (reference sequence). CDR3 sequence: CASRRGLNEQFF. CDR3 coding DNA: TGTGCCAGTAGGAGGGGGCTTAATGAGCAGTTCTTC.

The chain couples TRBV5-1 to TRBJ2-2; TRBD2 is a possible D gene (5 bases). Trimming removed 4 bases from V and 4 bases from J, with 8 bases in between. The CDR3 is 13 residues long. Germline CDR1 is SGHRS and CDR2 is YFSETQ. The CDR3 coding sequence is TGCGCCAGCAGCACGGAGGTCACCGGGGAGCTGTTTTTT. This translates into CASSTEVTGELFF.

This clone has only a few counts. V gene TRBV28 combines with J gene TRBJ2-2; possibly TRBD1 for D (5 bases). This CDR3 has 14 residues. The V gene lost 5 bases and the J gene lost 6 bases, with 13 bases spanning the gap. Germline assignment: CDR1 MDHEN and CDR2 SYDVKM. The CDR3 region is CASSARTQSGELFF. The CDR3 DNA follows: TGTGCCAGCAGTGCCCGGACACAATCCGGGGAGCTGTTTTTT.

This clone has a handful of counts. The rearrangement uses TRBV20-1 and TRBJ1-1; 9 nucleotides match TRBD1. Germline CDR1 is DFQATT and CDR2 is SNEGSKA (reference sequence). The length of the CDR3 is 11 residues. The J segment lost 7 bases and the V segment lost 8 bases, leaving 5 bases of the junction unmatched. CDR3 bases: TGCAGTACAGGGGGCTTGGTTGAAGCTTTCTTT. Translating gives CSTGGLVEAFF.

J is TRBJ1-1 and V is TRBV5-4; D unclear. CDR1 is SGHNT, CDR2 YYREEE, per germline (reference sequence). This CDR3 has 17 residues. V lost 0 bases and J lost 1, with 16 bases in between. In DNA, the CDR3 is TGTGCCAGCAGCTTGGCCCGAGCGGACGGAGGGAACACTGAAGCTTTCTTT. Its protein product is CASSLARADGGNTEAFF. The full variable domain, completed using reference TRBV5-4 and TRBJ1-1, is ETGVTQSPTHLIKTRGQQVTLRCSSQSGHNTVSWYQQALGQGPQFIFQYYREEENGRGNFPPRFSGLQFPNYSSELNVNALELDDSALYLCASSLARADGGNTEAFFGQGTRLTVV.

V usage is TRBV2 and J usage is TRBJ2-5; the D is unclear. TRBJ2-7 explains the end of the DNA better; the J call may be wrong. Germline assignment: CDR1 SNHLY and CDR2 FYNNEI. The CDR3 is 14 residues long. The CDR3 here is CASRVTRNQYEQYF. CDR3 bases: TGTGCCAGCAGGGTCACGAGGAATCAGTACGAGCAGTACTTC.

The chain joins TRBV29-1 to TRBJ1-1, with TRBD1 as a possible D gene (5 bases). The germline V and J ends were trimmed by 7 bases and 2 bases, with 20 bases remaining between them. This CDR3 region has 15 residues. CDR1 and CDR2 (germline): SQVTM, ANQGSEA. The CDR3 DNA sequence: TGCAGCGCCAGAGAGGAGGGGACCGCCAACACTGAAGCTTTCTTT. This sequence encodes CSAREEGTANTEAFF.

V is TRBV27 and J is TRBJ2-6, with D perhaps matching TRBD1 (5 bases). The V end was cut by 3 bases, the J end by 4 bases, with 16 bases between. Germline CDR1 and CDR2: MNHEY and SMNVEV (reference sequence). The CDR3 length is 17 residues. This CDR3 reads CASSFRKTVPGANVLTF. The DNA for the CDR3 is TGTGCCAGCAGTTTCCGCAAGACAGTTCCCGGGGCCAACGTCCTGACTTTC.

V gene TRBV28 combines with J gene TRBJ2-7, with 10 bases that match TRBD2. J was trimmed by 0 bases and V by 8 bases; bases with no gene match: 4. The CDR3 covers 14 residues. CDR1 and CDR2 from the germline V gene are MDHEN and SYDVKM. The CDR3 nucleotides read TGTGCCAGCGAACTAGCGGGGAGCTCCTACGAGCAGTACTTC. Amino acid sequence: CASELAGSSYEQYF.

This clone was counted between two and nine times. V gene TRBV7-2 combines with J gene TRBJ2-2; the D gene is possibly TRBD2 (6 bases). The CDR3 sequence is 15 residues long. Germline V gene data show CDR1 as SGHTA and CDR2 as FQGNSA. V lost 5 bases to trimming and J lost 4 bases, with 14 bases between them. CDR3 protein: CASSPGRGSTGELFF. DNA of the CDR3: TGTGCCAGCAGCCCTGGGCGGGGATCCACCGGGGAGCTGTTTTTT.

The sample holds a few counts of this clone. The chain carries TRBV4-1 and TRBJ2-3; D might be TRBD1 (5 bases). From germline, CDR1 is MGHRA and CDR2 YSYEKL. The V end was cut by 0 bases, the J end by 4 bases, with 11 bases between. The CDR3 runs 15 residues. The CDR3 spells CASSQDDRPPDTQYF. The CDR3 DNA is TGCGCCAGCAGCCAAGACGACAGACCCCCAGATACGCAGTATTTT.

This chain joins TRBV6-1 and TRBJ2-5; 10 nucleotides match TRBD2. J lost 7 bases, V lost 7 bases, and 12 bases had no gene match. From germline, CDR1 is MNHNS and CDR2 SASEGT. CDR3 length: 15 amino acids. The CDR3 DNA is TGTGCCAGCAACCCCGAAGCGGGGGGGCGCGGGACCCAGTACTTC. Amino acids: CASNPEAGGRGTQYF.

The V gene is TRBV7-6, the J gene TRBJ2-1; no clear D gene. The CDR3 is 13 residues long. Germline CDR1 reads SGHVS; CDR2 reads FNYEAQ. Deletions cut 1 base from V and 3 bases from J, with 4 bases between. CDR3 region: CASSLDGYNEQFF. In DNA form, the CDR3 reads TGTGCCAGCAGCTTAGACGGCTACAATGAGCAGTTCTTC.

This clone showed up just a few times. The chain combines TRBV7-9 with TRBJ2-3, with D perhaps matching TRBD2 (6 bases). The CDR3 consists of 13 residues. The germline V and J ends were trimmed by 4 bases and 2 bases, with 7 bases remaining between them. Germline CDR1 and CDR2: SEHNR and FQNEAQ (reference sequence). The CDR3 sequence is CASSWDFTDTQYF. CDR3 nucleotide sequence: TGTGCCAGCAGCTGGGACTTCACAGATACGCAGTATTTT. Full variable domain (outside the CDR3, taken from reference TRBV7-9 and TRBJ2-3): DTGVSQNPRHKITKRGQNVTFRCDPISEHNRLYWYRQTLGQGPEFLTYFQNEAQLEKSRLLSDRFSAERPKGSFSTLEIQRTEQGDSAMYLCASSWDFTDTQYFGPGTRLTVL.

This chain joins TRBV15 and TRBJ2-1, with TRBD2 identical over 13 bases. CDR3 length equals 17 residues. CDR1 is LNHNV, CDR2 YYDKDF, per germline (reference sequence). The J segment lost 8 bases and the V segment lost 5 bases, leaving 12 bases of the junction unmatched. The CDR3 bases are TGTGCCACCAGCCCCCACTCCGGGACTAGCGGGAAGGATGAGCAGTTCTTC. It is translated as CATSPHSGTSGKDEQFF. Combining the CDR3 with reference TRBV15 and TRBJ2-1 gives the whole variable domain DAMVIQNPRYQVTQFGKPVTLSCSQTLNHNVMYWYQQKSSQAPKLLFHYYDKDFNNEADTPDNFQSRRPNTSFCFLDIRSPGLGDTAMYLCATSPHSGTSGKDEQFFGPGTRLTVL.

The chain combines TRBV15 with TRBJ2-7, with D possibly matching TRBD1 (6 bases). Germline CDR1 is LNHNV and CDR2 is YYDKDF (reference sequence). The V end was cut by 3 bases, the J end by 0 bases, with 12 bases between. The CDR3 loop spans 15 amino acids. The CDR3 DNA sequence: TGTGCCACCAGCAGGGGTCAGGGGCCCTCCTACGAGCAGTACTTC. This sequence encodes CATSRGQGPSYEQYF.

J is TRBJ2-2 and V is TRBV27; D uncertain. Trimming removed 4 bases at V and 5 bases at J, with 8 bases between. The CDR3 runs to 13 residues. Germline CDR1 and CDR2: MNHEY and SMNVEV (reference sequence). The CDR3 loop reads CASSSIVTGELFF. The DNA for the CDR3 is TGTGCCAGCAGTTCTATAGTGACCGGGGAGCTGTTTTTT.

The chain recombines TRBV18 with TRBJ2-3; D possibly corresponds to TRBD2 (6 bases). The CDR3 extends over 15 amino acids. Germline V lookup: CDR1 KGHSH, CDR2 LQKENI. Trimming pared 7 bases from V and 0 bases from J, leaving 14 bases between. The CDR3: CASLAGSASTDTQYF. The CDR3 bases are TGTGCCAGCTTGGCGGGAAGCGCTAGCACAGATACGCAGTATTTT.

CDR3 coding DNA: TGTGCCTGGAGTCCTCCTATTGTCGGGGTGGCAGCTTTCTTT. Translated, it gives CAWSPPIVGVAAFF. The chain recombines TRBV30 with TRBJ1-1; unclear D gene. CDR3 length: 14 amino acids. Looked up from germline, CDR1 is GTSNPN and CDR2 is SVGIG (reference sequence). Deletions cut 2 bases from V and 10 bases from J, with 20 bases between.